One sample yielded the 12 T cell receptor beta chains listed below, sequenced in a study of cytomegalovirus exposure and HLA in healthy donors. The PCR ran on 60 Vbeta and 13 Jbeta primers. TCRdb keeps only in-frame clones here, not all; method: immunoSEQ multiplex PCR. The sample holds roughly 80,000 clones; around 81% are singletons and the top ten take 1.9%. The material sequenced was PBMCs. The source is a woman aged 25 to 39 in good health and CMV-seronegative.

V usage is TRBV5-1 and J usage is TRBJ2-1, with TRBD1 matching 10 bases. Germline V gene data show CDR1 as SGHRS and CDR2 as YFSETQ. The CDR3 sequence is 17 residues long. The junction had 11 bases not matched to a gene; V was cut back by 4 bases and J by 4 bases. The DNA of the CDR3 is TGCGCCAGCAGCACCCGTTTTGAGGGACAGGGGTACAATGAGCAGTTCTTC. Translation: CASSTRFEGQGYNEQFF.

This chain joins TRBV5-1 and TRBJ2-1; 10 bases line up with TRBD1. This CDR3 has 18 residues. The V segment lost 0 bases and the J segment 6 bases; nucleotides outside the gene matches: 12. CDR1 is SGHRS, CDR2 YFSETQ, per germline. The CDR3 here is CASSLEVIRDRGGNEQFF. The CDR3 DNA follows: TGCGCCAGCAGCTTGGAAGTGATAAGGGACAGGGGAGGCAATGAGCAGTTCTTC. Full variable domain (outside the CDR3, taken from reference TRBV5-1 and TRBJ2-1): KAGVTQTPRYLIKTRGQQVTLSCSPISGHRSVSWYQQTPGQGLQFLFEYFSETQRNKGNFPGRFSGRQFSNSRSEMNVSTLELGDSALYLCASSLEVIRDRGGNEQFFGPGTRLTVL.

In this sample, this clone turned up a few times. The rearrangement links TRBV11-3 to TRBJ2-5; 11 positions agree with TRBD1. Per the germline V gene, CDR1 is SGHNT and CDR2 is YENEEA. There are 15 residues in the CDR3. The V segment lost 4 bases and the J segment 5 bases; nucleotides outside the gene matches: 6. CDR3 region: CASSSGQGAAETQYF. The CDR3 DNA follows: TGTGCCAGCAGCTCCGGACAGGGGGCAGCCGAGACCCAGTACTTC.

The chain employs TRBV18 and TRBJ1-2, with 10 bases fitting TRBD1. The length of the CDR3 is 17 residues. The junction had 12 bases not matched to a gene; V was cut back by 5 bases and J by 3 bases. Germline assignment: CDR1 KGHSH and CDR2 LQKENI. CDR3 nucleotide sequence: TGTGCCAGCTCATCGCGGAAGGACAGGGGGACCGACTATGGCTACACCTTC. It is translated as CASSSRKDRGTDYGYTF. Together with reference TRBV18 and TRBJ1-2, the CDR3 gives the full variable domain: NAGVMQNPRHLVRRRGQEARLRCSPMKGHSHVYWYRQLPEEGLKFMVYLQKENIIDESGMPKERFSAEFPKEGPSILRIQQVVRGDSAAYFCASSSRKDRGTDYGYTFGSGTRLTVV.

The V gene is TRBV18, the J gene TRBJ1-1; 8 bases are a match to TRBD1. CDR1 KGHSH and CDR2 LQKENI come from the germline V gene. With V trimmed by 8 bases and J by 1 base, 6 bases remained unmatched. The CDR3 length is 14 residues. The CDR3 nucleotides are TGTGCCAGCGCCGGACAGGGCGGGAACACTGAAGCTTTCTTT. Encoded protein: CASAGQGGNTEAFF.

This chain joins TRBV29-1 and TRBJ2-3; the D gene is possibly TRBD2 (6 bases). The CDR3 is 15 residues long. V was pared by 0 bases and J by 5 bases, with 15 bases between. The V gene's germline CDR1 is SQVTM and CDR2 ANQGSEA. The CDR3: CSVEDRSLALDTQYF. CDR3 nucleotide sequence: TGCAGCGTTGAAGATCGGTCTCTAGCGTTAGATACGCAGTATTTT.

This clone was detected once. The V call is TRBV5-4, the J call TRBJ2-1; TRBD2 is a possible D gene (6 bases). V gave up 6 bases and J gave up 10 bases, with 17 bases separating them. Per germline, CDR1 SGHNT and CDR2 YYREEE (reference sequence). The CDR3 has 13 residues. CDR3 loop: CASTPSGVVEQFF. The CDR3 nucleotides are TGTGCCAGCACCCCATCGGGAGTGGTAGAGCAGTTCTTC.

This chain uses TRBV14 with TRBJ2-1; 9 nucleotides align to TRBD2. This CDR3 is built from 16 residues. The J segment lost 9 bases and the V segment lost 2 bases, leaving 11 bases of the junction unmatched. The germline V gene has CDR1 SGHDN and CDR2 FVKESK. The CDR3 DNA reads as TGTGCCAGCAGCCAACAGGGCGGGAGGGCGGTGGGTGAGCAGTTCTTC. This sequence encodes CASSQQGGRAVGEQFF.

V is TRBV11-2 and J is TRBJ1-2; TRBD1 might be the D (5 bases). This CDR3 has 16 amino acids. Per germline, CDR1 SGHAT and CDR2 FQNNGV. V was trimmed by 4 bases and J by 6 bases, leaving 21 bases between them. The CDR3 is CASSWGGITSSDGYTF. The CDR3 nucleotides are TGTGCCAGCAGCTGGGGGGGGATTACTTCTTCTGATGGCTACACCTTC.

The chain has TRBV30 and TRBJ2-7, with no clear D. Deletions cut 4 bases from V and 3 bases from J, with 7 bases between. Germline V gene lookup returns CDR1 GTSNPN and CDR2 SVGIG (reference sequence). This CDR3 region has 11 residues. The CDR3 DNA follows: TGTGCCTGGACAGGTGGCTACGAGCAGTACTTC. It specifies CAWTGGYEQYF.

This clone was found a few times. The chain combines TRBV27 with TRBJ2-5; the D gene is possibly TRBD1 (5 bases). Germline V gene lookup returns CDR1 MNHEY and CDR2 SMNVEV (reference sequence). The CDR3 runs to 16 residues. Trimming took off 3 bases at V and 11 bases at J, with 25 bases between the two ends. CDR3: CASSFLYNLGAEEQYF. The CDR3 nucleotides read TGTGCCAGCAGTTTTCTCTATAATCTAGGGGCAGAGGAGCAGTACTTC.

The chain combines TRBV5-1 with TRBJ2-7; D perhaps matches TRBD2 (7 bases). Germline-derived CDR1 and CDR2 are SGHRS and YFSETQ. This CDR3 contains 12 residues. V was clipped by 5 bases and J by 5 bases, with 11 bases between them. Here the CDR3 DNA reads TGCGCCAGCAGTGTAGGGGGGGACGAGCAGTACTTC. This translates into CASSVGGDEQYF.